These 17 T cell receptor beta chains came from one sample sequenced in a study of blood T cells in healthy people across ages. Primers used in a second PCR of about 6 to 11 cycles were a sample-barcoded 5' primer and a J-beta primer mix. Each CDR3 protein is one row after TCRdb ran MiXCR on the 5' RACE reads. The sample has hundreds of thousands of distinct CDR3 sequences, roughly 50% seen once. Sample: blood. Receptors originate from a man aged 25 to 40 in good health.

The V and J genes are TRBV14 and TRBJ2-4, with 15 bases fitting TRBD2. V gave up 5 bases and J gave up 3 bases; unmatched junction bases: 8. Germline CDR1 reads SGHDN; CDR2 reads FVKESK. The CDR3 length is 18 residues. The CDR3: CASSSGLAGGPFKNIQYF. The CDR3 DNA follows: TGTGCCAGCAGCTCCGGACTAGCGGGGGGGCCGTTCAAAAACATTCAGTACTTC.

The genes are TRBV12-3 or TRBV12-4 and TRBJ2-4; either TRBD1 or TRBD2 may supply D (7 bases each). CDR3 size: 14 residues. V was shortened by 4 bases and J by 6 bases, with 13 bases between the two germline ends. CDR3 protein: CASSSTGRGNIQYF. The CDR3 region has the DNA TGTGCCAGCAGTTCGACAGGGAGGGGAAACATTCAGTACTTC.

The chain is built from TRBV7-9 and TRBJ1-2; perhaps TRBD1 as D (5 bases). Germline V gene sequence: CDR1 SEHNR, CDR2 FQNEAQ (reference sequence). V lost 4 bases to trimming and J lost 10 bases, with 16 bases between them. The CDR3 consists of 13 residues. CDR3 coding DNA: TGTGCCAGCAGCTCCCGAGGCTCGGACATCTACACCTTC. Protein product: CASSSRGSDIYTF.

The chain is built from TRBV3-1 and TRBJ1-4; D is possibly TRBD1 (6 bases). Germline-derived CDR1 and CDR2 are LGHDT and YNNKEL (reference sequence). The CDR3 contains 17 residues. V was clipped by 1 base and J by 4 bases, with 16 bases between them. DNA for the CDR3: TGTGCCAGCAGCCAAGGGTTAAGGACAGACCTTAATGAAAAACTGTTTTTT. The encoded protein is CASSQGLRTDLNEKLFF.

This clonotype has only a few counts. V usage is TRBV29-1 and J usage is TRBJ2-1; 8 bases match TRBD2. This CDR3 is 13 amino acids long. Losses at the gene ends were 6 bases for V and 5 bases for J; bases not matched to a gene: 6. Germline V gives CDR1 SQVTM, CDR2 ANQGSEA. Written as DNA, the CDR3 is TGCAGCGTCGCGTTCGGGGGGGACAATGAGCAGTTCTTC. Translated, it gives CSVAFGGDNEQFF.

This clonotype was seen a few times. This sequence joins TRBV20-1 and TRBJ2-7, with 9 bases that match TRBD1. The length of the CDR3 is 13 residues. Germline V gene data show CDR1 as DFQATT and CDR2 as SNEGSKA (reference sequence). Unmatched junction bases numbered 10, after V lost 6 bases and J lost 7 bases. CDR3 residues: CSAPLDRGKEQYF. In DNA form, the CDR3 reads TGCAGTGCCCCTCTCGACAGGGGGAAAGAGCAGTACTTC.

This chain connects TRBV5-1 to TRBJ2-4; 9 nucleotides match TRBD1. Germline CDR1 SGHRS, CDR2 YFSETQ. The CDR3 totals 15 residues. The ends lost 6 bases at V and 13 bases at J; junction bases unmatched: 17. Written as DNA, the CDR3 is TGCGCCAGCAAAGAAGGACAGGGGCCTTACAATGAGCAGTACTTC. Residues: CASKEGQGPYNEQYF.

This clonotype was seen a single time. This chain uses TRBV5-1 with TRBJ2-5, with 8 bases lining up with TRBD1. The DNA end favors TRBJ2-7, so the J call may be wrong. Germline CDR1 reads SGHRS; CDR2 reads YFSETQ. CDR3 length equals 14 residues. CDR3 in DNA: TGCGCCAGTAGCCAGGGGGCGATTTGGGGCGAGCAGTACTTC. Residues: CASSQGAIWGEQYF.

There are many counts of this clonotype. The gene calls are TRBV4-2 and TRBJ1-6; D gene ambiguous. The CDR3 extends over 14 amino acids. Germline assignment: CDR1 LGHNA and CDR2 YNFKEQ. Trimming cost V 1 base and J 4 bases, with 5 bases left between them. The CDR3 is CASSQGEYNSPLHF. CDR3 sequence (DNA): TGTGCCAGCAGCCAAGGAGAGTATAATTCACCCCTCCACTTT.

The rearrangement uses TRBV20-1 and TRBJ1-2; possible D gene TRBD1, 5 bases. CDR1 is DFQATT and CDR2 is SNEGSKA in the germline V gene (reference sequence). The CDR3 covers 14 residues. V lost 0 bases to trimming and J lost 9 bases, with 17 bases between them. The CDR3 loop reads CSARDGGGDRSYTF. In nucleotides, the CDR3 is TGCAGTGCTAGAGATGGGGGAGGGGATCGAAGCTACACCTTC.

The rearrangement joins TRBV29-1 to TRBJ1-3; no reliable D call. The CDR3 extends over 13 amino acids. Germline V gene sequence: CDR1 SQVTM, CDR2 ANQGSEA. The V and J ends lost 7 bases and 0 bases respectively, with 10 bases between them. CDR3 nucleotides: TGCAGCGCCGGGGAGAGCTCTGGAAACACCATATATTTT. Its protein is CSAGESSGNTIYF.

The genes are TRBV2 and TRBJ2-3; D unclear. The V gene's germline CDR1 is SNHLY and CDR2 FYNNEI. V lost 5 bases to trimming and J lost 9 bases, with 12 bases between them. CDR3 length: 12 amino acids. The CDR3 here is CASSRPLATQYF. The CDR3 bases are TGTGCCAGCAGTCGCCCTCTCGCCACGCAGTATTTT.

This chain joins TRBV7-9 and TRBJ2-5; unclear D gene. Germline lookup yields CDR1 SEHNR and CDR2 FQNEAQ (reference sequence). V lost 1 base and J lost 1, with 16 bases in between. This CDR3 is 17 amino acids long. Written as DNA, the CDR3 is TGTGCCAGCAGCTTAGTTACGTACTACGTCCCCCAAGAGACCCAGTACTTC. This gives the protein CASSLVTYYVPQETQYF.

V usage is TRBV4-2 and J usage is TRBJ2-7; no firm D call. CDR3 length equals 15 residues. Germline-derived CDR1 and CDR2 are LGHNA and YNFKEQ. Trimming shortened V by 1 base and J by 3 bases, and 13 bases separated the two germline ends. The DNA for the CDR3 is TGTGCCAGCAGCCAAGGGCCGGTCTCCCGCTACGAGCAGTACTTC. Translated: CASSQGPVSRYEQYF.

The V call is TRBV6-5, the J call TRBJ1-6; unclear D gene. The CDR3 runs to 15 residues. CDR1 and CDR2 (germline): MNHEY, SVGAGI. V was shortened by 0 bases and J by 11 bases, with 14 bases between the two germline ends. The CDR3 coding sequence is TGTGCCAGCAGTTACTCTGAGGGTGTTTCGGCACCCCTCCACTTT. Protein product: CASSYSEGVSAPLHF.

The rearrangement links TRBV25-1 to TRBJ2-5; TRBD2 matches at 8 bases. Trimming at V came to 3 bases and at J to 1 base, leaving 10 bases not matched to a gene. The CDR3 loop spans 17 amino acids. The V gene's germline CDR1 is MGHDK and CDR2 SYGVNS. The CDR3 is CASSDLTSGPTQETQYF. DNA of the CDR3: TGTGCCAGCAGTGACCTCACTAGCGGCCCCACCCAAGAGACCCAGTACTTC.

The chain carries TRBV4-2 and TRBJ2-5, with a possible D match to TRBD2 (6 bases). CDR3 length: 17 amino acids. V was pared by 0 bases and J by 5 bases, with 19 bases between. Germline V gene data show CDR1 as LGHNA and CDR2 as YNFKEQ. The CDR3 region has the DNA TGTGCCAGCAGCCAAGATAAGGGCGGGACCGCCCAGGAGACCCAGTACTTC. Protein sequence: CASSQDKGGTAQETQYF.